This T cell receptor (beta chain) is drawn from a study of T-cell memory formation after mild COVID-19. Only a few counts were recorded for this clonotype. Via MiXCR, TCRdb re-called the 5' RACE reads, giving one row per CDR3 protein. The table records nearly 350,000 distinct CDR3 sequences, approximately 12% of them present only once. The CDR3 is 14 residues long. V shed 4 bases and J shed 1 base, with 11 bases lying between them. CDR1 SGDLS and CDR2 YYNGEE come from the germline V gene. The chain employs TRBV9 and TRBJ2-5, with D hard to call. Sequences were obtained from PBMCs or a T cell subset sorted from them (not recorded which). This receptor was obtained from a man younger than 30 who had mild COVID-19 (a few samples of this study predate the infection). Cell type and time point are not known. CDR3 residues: CASSKTPIQETQYF. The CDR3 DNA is TGTGCCAGCAGCAAGACACCAATCCAAGAGACCCAGTACTTC.